What follows are 17 T cell receptor beta chains derived from one specimen sequenced in a study of glioma-infiltrating T cells (TCRdb year 2016). The listed sequencing device is Illumina MiSeq. The iRepertoire nested amplicon-rescue multiplex PCR (arm-PCR) platform was used to amplify TCR alpha and beta CDR3 regions from RNA. TCRdb trimmed the raw reads at Q25, called clones with MiXCR and kept productive beta chains. Under each unique CDR3 protein, matching rows form one entry showing the most common genes and DNA. For this sample there are some 180,000 distinct CDR3 sequences; over 30% appear just once. The ten largest clones add up to over 20% of the sample. The sample taken for sequencing was glioma tissue, nonneoplastic brain tissue, or PBMCs (not recorded which). These receptors came from a human donor with low-grade glioma or glioblastoma, undergoing nonglioma brain surgery, or in good health (not recorded which).

The gene calls are TRBV5-1 and TRBJ2-7, with 9 positions matching TRBD1. This CDR3 is 14 amino acids long. V lost 6 bases, J lost 9 bases, and 13 bases stayed unmatched. Per the germline V gene, CDR1 is SGHRS and CDR2 is YFSETQ. CDR3 region: CASTPGQGDTTQYF. The CDR3 nucleotides read TGCGCCAGCACCCCGGGACAGGGCGACACTACGCAGTACTTC.

CDR3 coding DNA: TGTGCCAGCAGTTTATATTTAGTGGGAGTCGACACCGGGGAGCTGTTTTTT. This encodes CASSLYLVGVDTGELFF. The V gene is TRBV6-1, the J gene TRBJ2-2; D might be TRBD2 (5 bases). The V end was cut by 5 bases, the J end by 3 bases, with 19 bases between. This CDR3 is 17 amino acids long. Germline V gene lookup returns CDR1 MNHNS and CDR2 SASEGT.

The chain employs TRBV7-2 and TRBJ2-2; 10 bases line up with TRBD1. J was trimmed by 6 bases and V by 1 base; bases with no gene match: 17. The CDR3 runs to 20 residues. The germline V gene has CDR1 SGHTA and CDR2 FQGNSA. CDR3 residues: CASSLVIITRQGATAGELFF. The CDR3 nucleotides read TGTGCCAGCAGCTTAGTCATCATCACCCGACAGGGGGCGACGGCCGGGGAGCTGTTTTTT.

The CDR3 DNA follows: TGTGCCAGCAGCTTCTCAGTCACGGCCAAAAACATTCAGTACTTC. This sequence encodes CASSFSVTAKNIQYF. The genes are TRBV7-9 and TRBJ2-4; D unresolved. Trimming pared 3 bases from V and 1 base from J, leaving 10 bases between. The CDR3 has 15 residues. Germline CDR1 is SEHNR and CDR2 is FQNEAQ (reference sequence).

This clonotype came up a few times. V gene TRBV29-1 combines with J gene TRBJ2-1, with 7 bases that match TRBD2. V lost 7 bases, J lost 6 bases, and 9 bases stayed unmatched. In germline, CDR1 is SQVTM, CDR2 ANQGSEA. This CDR3 is 13 amino acids long. CDR3 bases: TGCAGCGGGGAGGGGACGGCCGTCAATGAGCAGTTCTTC. Translating it yields CSGEGTAVNEQFF.

This clonotype was seen repeatedly, ten times or more. V usage is TRBV20-1 and J usage is TRBJ2-2, with D perhaps matching TRBD2 (7 bases). Between the trimmed V and J ends, which lost 6 bases and 3 bases, there was a span of 11 bases. The CDR3 consists of 13 residues. In germline, CDR1 is DFQATT, CDR2 SNEGSKA (reference sequence). CDR3 nucleotide sequence: TGCAGTGCAGGGGGGGGGGACACCGGGGAGCTGTTTTTT. Its translation: CSAGGGDTGELFF.

This clonotype was recorded a few times. This sequence joins TRBV9 and TRBJ2-3; tentatively, D is TRBD2 (5 bases). The CDR3 has 14 residues. Germline CDR1 is SGDLS and CDR2 is YYNGEE. The V gene lost 3 bases and the J gene lost 6 bases, with 14 bases spanning the gap. CDR3 nucleotide sequence: TGTGCCAGCAGCGCCGGGATATTGGAGGATACGCAGTATTTT. It yields the protein CASSAGILEDTQYF.

The sample holds many counts of this clonotype. The chain combines TRBV7-2 with TRBJ1-1; maybe TRBD1 (5 bases). Deletions cut 0 bases from V and 7 bases from J, with 9 bases between. This CDR3 has 13 residues. Per germline, CDR1 SGHTA and CDR2 FQGNSA. CDR3 nucleotides: TGTGCCAGCAGCTTAGCCAGGGAGAATGAAGCTTTCTTT. It encodes CASSLARENEAFF.

This clonotype was found many times. The chain employs TRBV7-2 and TRBJ2-5; TRBD2 matches 7 bases. Per germline, CDR1 SGHTA and CDR2 FQGNSA. V was pared by 5 bases and J by 2 bases, with 8 bases of the junction left unmatched. The CDR3 covers 15 residues. CDR3 bases: TGTGCCAGCAGCACCTTTGCGGGAGTGCAAGAGACCCAGTACTTC. This gives the protein CASSTFAGVQETQYF.

This clonotype was observed many times. This chain's CDR3 is CSARDPPLGRLEQYF. DNA for the CDR3: TGCAGTGCTAGAGATCCTCCCTTAGGTCGGCTCGAGCAGTACTTC. V usage is TRBV20-1 and J usage is TRBJ2-7, with D unclear. The CDR3 spans 15 residues. From germline, CDR1 is DFQATT and CDR2 SNEGSKA (reference sequence). V was pared by 0 bases and J by 6 bases, with 18 bases between.

This clonotype has at least ten counts. The V call is TRBV28, the J call TRBJ2-7; D possibly corresponds to TRBD1 (6 bases). This CDR3 contains 14 residues. The germline V gene encodes CDR1 MDHEN and CDR2 SYDVKM. Trimming stripped 6 bases from V and 6 bases from J, with 18 bases between. This CDR3 is CASSRLKGVGEQYF. CDR3 DNA sequence: TGTGCCAGCAGCAGGTTAAAGGGGGTGGGCGAGCAGTACTTC.

Concerning this clonotype itself: This may be a read error: a much more frequent sequence differs by one nucleotide. The chain recombines TRBV29-1 with TRBJ1-1, with D perhaps TRBD1 (6 bases). V was pared by 7 bases and J by 13 bases, with 19 bases between. Per germline, CDR1 SQVTM and CDR2 ANQGSEA. This CDR3 has 11 amino acids. The CDR3 loop reads CSAATGHQGFF. CDR3 bases: TGCAGCGCCGCGACAGGTCATCAGGGTTTCTTT.

On this clonotype: This may come from a read error, since a much larger clone is one base off. The final CDR3 position lacks the conserved phenylalanine or tryptophan, pointing to a likely read error. This chain uses TRBV19 with TRBJ1-1, with D perhaps TRBD1 (5 bases). V was clipped by 6 bases and J by 3 bases, with 14 bases between them. The CDR3 extends over 14 amino acids. CDR1 and CDR2 (germline): LNHDA, SQIVND (reference sequence). CDR3 loop: CASSSIGEDTEAFL. CDR3 DNA sequence: TGTGCCAGTAGCAGTATAGGGGAGGACACTGAAGCTTTCTTG.

This clonotype came up many times. V gene TRBV28 combines with J gene TRBJ2-2; 7 positions agree with TRBD2. Germline CDR1 is MDHEN and CDR2 is SYDVKM. This CDR3 has 13 residues. The V gene end was trimmed by 6 bases and the J gene end by 6 bases; junction bases not matched to a gene: 4. CDR3: CASRTSDAGELFF. The DNA for the CDR3 is TGTGCCAGCAGAACTAGCGATGCCGGGGAGCTGTTTTTT.

For this clonotype: A much larger clone differs by one base, so this may be a read error. This chain uses TRBV4-1 with TRBJ2-1; unclear D gene. There are 16 residues in the CDR3. In germline, CDR1 is MGHRA, CDR2 YSYEKL. Trimming pared 1 base from V and 0 bases from J, leaving 10 bases between. The CDR3 DNA reads as TGCGCCAGCAGCCAAGGTAGTGCTGACTCCTACAATGAGCAGTTCTTC. Translating gives CASSQGSADSYNEQFF.

CDR3 residues: CASSPTSGRHEQFF. In DNA form, the CDR3 reads TGTGCCAGCAGCCCGACTAGCGGGAGGCATGAGCAGTTCTTC. The chain is built from TRBV3-1 and TRBJ2-1, with 13 bases fitting TRBD2. V shed 4 bases and J 8 bases; nucleotides not matched to a gene: 2. Germline CDR1 and CDR2: LGHDT and YNNKEL (reference sequence). The CDR3 is 14 amino acids.

J is TRBJ2-1 and V is TRBV6-2 or TRBV6-3, with TRBD2 as a possible D gene (6 bases). Germline V gene sequence: CDR1 MNHEY, CDR2 SVGEGT. The CDR3 has 16 amino acids. The germline V and J ends were trimmed by 7 bases and 6 bases, with 22 bases remaining between them. Written as DNA, the CDR3 is TGTGCCAGCATTGGGGACCGGGGGTCGGGAGCCAATGAGCAGTTCTTC. This sequence encodes CASIGDRGSGANEQFF.